This T cell receptor (beta chain) derives from a study of blood T cell repertoires in COVID-19. The method was immunoSEQ multiplex PCR; TCRdb's version includes in-frame clones alone and lacks a portion of them. The sample has 200,000 to 250,000 clones; around 86% are singletons. Per the germline V gene, CDR1 is SGHTA and CDR2 is FQGTGA. There are 16 residues in the CDR3. The V and J ends lost 5 bases and 2 bases, in that order; junction bases with no gene match: 8. The receptor was derived from a young woman who had recovered from COVID-19. Sequences were obtained from peripheral blood. This chain uses TRBV7-3 with TRBJ2-7, with 11 bases lining up with TRBD1. DNA for the CDR3: TGTGCCAGCAGCCCTCTGGGGGGACAGGGGGCCTACGAGCAGTACTTC. Translating it yields CASSPLGGQGAYEQYF.